These T cell receptor beta chains were read from a single sample in a study of T cells in Graves' hyperthyroidism and ophthalmopathy. One entry per CDR3 protein, called by TCRdb with MiXCR from the multiplex PCR reads. The sample consists of about 370,000 distinct CDR3 sequences, approximately 14% of them appearing once. The material sequenced was blood. These TCRs come from a woman between 55 and 75 years old with Graves' ophthalmopathy. Each CDR3 is given with its conserved first and last residue. The D gene is left open where the match is weak. Clone size, where shown, is once, few, many, or a class for clones that have expanded.

D gene,J gene,clone size,V gene,CDR3 protein,CDR3 DNA
.,TRBJ2-1,.,TRBV15,CATSRDPVNEQFF,TGTGCCACCAGCAGAGATCCAGTCAATGAGCAGTTCTTC
TRBD2,TRBJ2-1,few,TRBV5-1,CASGLEAGARDEQFF,TGCGCCAGCGGCTTGGAGGCGGGAGCTCGGGATGAGCAGTTCTTC
.,TRBJ1-1,few,TRBV10-3,CAVQGSGNTEAFF,TGTGCCGTCCAAGGGTCCGGCAACACTGAAGCTTTCTTT
.,TRBJ2-3,many,TRBV3-1,CASSHRTTSTDTQYF,TGTGCCAGCAGCCATAGGACCACTAGCACAGATACGCAGTATTTT
.,TRBJ1-6,few,TRBV5-6,CASSLGSSLYNSPLHF,TGTGCCAGCAGCTTGGGGAGCAGCCTCTATAATTCACCCCTCCACTTT
.,TRBJ1-5,few,TRBV9,CASSVDQNQPQHF,TGTGCCAGCAGCGTAGACCAAAATCAGCCCCAGCATTTT
.,TRBJ1-1,.,TRBV6-1,CASREKGTEAFF,TGTGCCAGCAGGGAAAAGGGTACCGAAGCTTTCTTT
.,TRBJ2-1,.,TRBV19,CASSIAFEQFF,TGTGCCAGTAGTATAGCGTTCGAGCAGTTCTTC
TRBD2,TRBJ2-3,.,TRBV5-1,CASSLARGASGDTQYF,TGCGCCAGCAGCTTGGCGCGTGGGGCTAGCGGAGATACGCAGTATTTT
TRBD1,TRBJ2-7,many,TRBV27,CASSPYPGQATYEQYF,TGTGCCAGCAGTCCGTATCCGGGACAGGCCACCTACGAGCAGTACTTC
TRBD1,TRBJ2-2,many,TRBV2,CASSHRTGTPTGAGELFF,TGTGCCAGCAGTCACCGGACAGGGACCCCAACAGGGGCCGGGGAGCTGTTTTTT
.,TRBJ2-7,.,TRBV20-1,CSAGGRRAGYEQYF,TGCAGTGCTGGGGGGAGACGCGCTGGCTACGAGCAGTACTTC
.,TRBJ2-3,many,TRBV20-1,CSATSVGRTQYF,TGCAGTGCTACTAGCGTGGGTAGAACGCAGTATTTT
.,TRBJ1-2,many,TRBV5-1,CASSLGAPSYGYTF,TGCGCCAGCAGCTTGGGGGCCCCCAGCTATGGCTACACCTTC
.,TRBJ1-1,.,TRBV19,CASSIGGYTEAFF,TGTGCCAGTAGTATAGGAGGTTATACTGAAGCTTTCTTT
TRBD1,TRBJ2-5,few,TRBV24-1,CATSEPSTGDQETQYF,TGTGCCACCAGTGAACCCTCGACAGGGGATCAAGAGACCCAGTACTTC
.,TRBJ2-2,few,TRBV9,CASSVDGTNTGELFF,TGTGCCAGCAGCGTAGACGGGACGAACACCGGGGAGCTGTTTTTT
TRBD2,TRBJ2-1,many,TRBV20-1,CSARRLAGGYEQFF,TGCAGTGCTAGGAGACTAGCGGGAGGCTATGAGCAGTTCTTC
.,TRBJ1-1,many,TRBV20-1,CSAPPGANTEAFF,TGCAGTGCCCCCCCAGGGGCGAACACTGAAGCTTTCTTT
.,TRBJ1-1,many,TRBV5-4,CASRKTGFDTEAFF,TGTGCCAGCAGGAAAACAGGGTTCGACACTGAAGCTTTCTTT
TRBD2,TRBJ2-2,.,TRBV19,CASSIGLAGGNTGELFF,TGTGCCAGTAGTATAGGGCTGGCGGGAGGAAACACCGGGGAGCTGTTTTTT
.,TRBJ2-1,.,TRBV6-1,CASSVDWNNEQFF,TGTGCCAGCAGTGTAGACTGGAACAATGAGCAGTTCTTC
.,TRBJ1-3,.,TRBV27,CASSSPSARGNTIYF,TGTGCCAGCAGTTCACCGTCTGCCAGGGGAAACACCATATATTTT
TRBD2,TRBJ2-5,many,TRBV11-2,CASSLPGLAGQETQYF,TGTGCCAGCAGCTTACCGGGACTAGCTGGCCAAGAGACCCAGTACTTC
.,TRBJ2-7,.,TRBV25-1,CASSDSEQYF,TGTGCCAGCAGTGACAGCGAGCAGTACTTC
TRBD1,TRBJ2-7,many,TRBV12-3/TRBV12-4,CASSKTGVEQYF,TGTGCCAGCAGCAAGACAGGGGTCGAGCAGTACTTC
TRBD1,TRBJ2-4,.,TRBV6-1,CASSEYFRGQAKNIQYF,TGTGCCAGCAGCGAATACTTCAGGGGGCAGGCCAAAAACATTCAGTACTTC
.,TRBJ2-1,many,TRBV2,CASRQINEQFF,TGTGCCAGCAGACAGATTAATGAGCAGTTCTTC
TRBD2,TRBJ2-3,few,TRBV2,CASSAGLASTDTQYF,TGTGCCAGCAGTGCGGGACTAGCGAGCACAGATACGCAGTATTTT
TRBD1,TRBJ1-1,.,TRBV20-1,CSAPGQGFMNTEAFF,TGCAGTGCTCCTGGACAGGGCTTCATGAACACTGAAGCTTTCTTT
TRBD2,TRBJ2-7,many,TRBV7-6,CASSPSGMSTYEQYF,TGTGCCAGCAGCCCTAGCGGGATGTCAACCTACGAGCAGTACTTC
.,TRBJ1-6,.,TRBV2,CASSDRRAVNNSPLHF,TGTGCCAGCAGTGACAGACGGGCAGTCAATAATTCACCCCTCCACTTT
.,TRBJ1-1,few,TRBV7-9,CASSLALAQITNTEAFF,TGTGCCAGCAGCTTAGCGCTGGCACAGATCACGAACACTGAAGCTTTCTTT
.,TRBJ2-6,.,TRBV7-8,CASSLIRISGANVLTF,TGTGCCAGCAGCTTAATTAGAATCTCTGGGGCCAACGTCCTGACTTTC
.,TRBJ2-5,many,TRBV7-3,CASSLSMAETQYF,TGTGCCAGCAGCTTATCTATGGCGGAGACCCAGTACTTC
.,TRBJ2-3,.,TRBV7-6,CASSPGQPNQPQYF,TGTGCCAGCAGCCCTGGACAGCCCAATCAGCCCCAGTATTTT
.,TRBJ2-3,many,TRBV29-1,CSVEAEVYGADTQYF,TGCAGCGTAGAGGCAGAGGTGTATGGGGCAGATACGCAGTATTTT
TRBD1,TRBJ2-1,.,TRBV6-1,CASSPRDRDLNNEQFF,TGTGCCAGCAGTCCCCGGGACAGGGATCTTAACAATGAGCAGTTCTTC
TRBD2,TRBJ2-7,.,TRBV7-3,CASSQTSGGPYEQYF,TGTGCCAGCAGCCAGACTAGCGGGGGCCCCTACGAGCAGTACTTC
.,TRBJ1-1,few,TRBV12-3/TRBV12-4,CASSNREENAEAFF,TGTGCCAGCAGTAACAGGGAGGAGAACGCTGAAGCTTTCTTT
TRBD2,TRBJ2-6,.,TRBV7-9,CASSYGTSGRIFGANVLTF,TGTGCCAGCAGCTACGGGACTAGCGGGAGGATCTTTGGGGCCAACGTCCTGACTTTC
TRBD1,TRBJ2-3,many,TRBV7-3,CASSLGQGSDTQYF,TGTGCCAGCAGCTTGGGACAGGGGTCAGATACGCAGTATTTT
.,TRBJ1-4,many,TRBV28,CASTLAGYYAPEKLFF,TGTGCCAGCACCTTGGCAGGGTATTATGCGCCTGAAAAACTGTTTTTT
TRBD2,TRBJ2-1,many,TRBV30,CARGTSGNNEQFF,TGTGCCCGCGGGACTAGCGGCAACAATGAGCAGTTCTTC
TRBD2,TRBJ2-5,.,TRBV28,CASRGLAGVGETQYF,TGTGCCAGCAGGGGACTAGCGGGAGTGGGAGAGACCCAGTACTTC
.,TRBJ1-6,few,TRBV10-3,CAISERQGDSPLHF,TGTGCCATCAGTGAGAGGCAGGGTGACTCACCCCTCCACTTT
TRBD2,TRBJ2-7,once,TRBV10-3,CAISEPSGTIYEQYF,TGTGCCATCAGTGAGCCCAGCGGGACCATCTACGAGCAGTACTTC
.,TRBJ1-5,.,TRBV6-4,CASSIGRNQPQHF,TGTGCCAGCAGTATAGGACGCAATCAGCCCCAGCATTTT
TRBD2,TRBJ2-2,.,TRBV18,CASSPPSSGRIGELFF,TGTGCCAGCTCACCACCCTCTAGCGGGAGGATCGGGGAGCTGTTTTTT
TRBD2,TRBJ2-3,many,TRBV5-6,CASSLEASGRPDTQYF,TGTGCCAGCAGCTTGGAGGCTAGCGGGAGACCAGATACGCAGTATTTT
TRBD1,TRBJ2-5,many,TRBV6-1,CASSPDRERQTQYF,TGTGCCAGCAGCCCCGACAGGGAACGACAGACCCAGTACTTC